Below are 14 T cell receptor beta chains sequenced from a single sample in a study of regulatory T cells in long-lasting Graves disease. Indicated time point: persistent/refractory GD, antithyroid drugs over 5 years with positive TRAb. The authors made the TCR library using RNA they extracted from PBMCs. Construction of the TCR beta libraries employed iRepertoire HTBI primers in conjunction with Arm-PCR of CDR3 regions. Each CDR3 protein is one row after TCRdb ran MiXCR on the multiplex PCR reads. The profile shows about 290,000 distinct CDR3 sequences, roughly a fifth of them singletons. The sequencing used peripheral blood mononuclear cells (PBMCs), collected when the disease was refractory, from a patient treated with antithyroid drugs. The receptor set was obtained from a female donor with Graves disease.

This clonotype was found many times. The chain uses TRBV28 and TRBJ2-7; D may be TRBD1 (6 bases). V was trimmed by 7 bases and J by 1 base, leaving 11 bases between them. This CDR3 has 13 residues. The V gene's germline CDR1 is MDHEN and CDR2 SYDVKM. CDR3 loop: CASKSGVSYEQYF. The CDR3 DNA sequence: TGTGCCAGCAAGTCAGGGGTTTCCTACGAGCAGTACTTC.

The chain has TRBV20-1 and TRBJ1-5, with D perhaps TRBD1 (6 bases). This CDR3 has 13 residues. The germline V gene encodes CDR1 DFQATT and CDR2 SNEGSKA (reference sequence). Trimming stripped 6 bases from V and 2 bases from J, with 11 bases between. The CDR3 DNA follows: TGCAGTGCCACTTACAGGGGCAATCAGCCCCAGCATTTT. It yields the protein CSATYRGNQPQHF.

The V and J genes are TRBV7-9 and TRBJ2-3; weak D call: TRBD1 (5 bases). This CDR3 spans 18 amino acids. Trimming took off 6 bases at V and 2 bases at J, with 24 bases between the two ends. Germline V gives CDR1 SEHNR, CDR2 FQNEAQ (reference sequence). CDR3 region: CASRPTLGQQYTTDTQYF. CDR3 nucleotide sequence: TGTGCCAGCAGGCCAACCCTCGGACAACAATATACCACAGATACGCAGTATTTT.

The chain couples TRBV20-1 to TRBJ1-5, with TRBD1 identical over 9 bases. Germline V gene data show CDR1 as DFQATT and CDR2 as SNEGSKA (reference sequence). The junction had 4 bases not matched to a gene; V was cut back by 5 bases and J by 5 bases. The CDR3 consists of 13 residues. This CDR3 is CSAVDRGDQPQHF. DNA of the CDR3: TGCAGTGCTGTGGACAGGGGTGATCAGCCCCAGCATTTT.

This clonotype was detected a few times. This sequence joins TRBV29-1 and TRBJ2-5; D assignment may be TRBD1 or TRBD2 (5 bases each). The CDR3 has 12 residues. Trimming took off 4 bases at V and 5 bases at J, with 11 bases between the two ends. CDR1 SQVTM and CDR2 ANQGSEA come from the germline V gene. The CDR3 protein is CSVARDEETQYF. CDR3 DNA sequence: TGCAGCGTTGCTCGGGACGAGGAGACCCAGTACTTC. Full variable domain (outside the CDR3, taken from reference TRBV29-1 and TRBJ2-5): SAVISQKPSRDICQRGTSLTIQCQVDSQVTMMFWYRQQPGQSLTLIATANQGSEATYESGFVIDKFPISRPNLTFSTLTVSNMSPEDSSIYLCSVARDEETQYFGPGTRLLVL.

This clonotype was seen ten or more times. The rearrangement uses TRBV7-2 and TRBJ2-7; the D is unclear. Germline loops: CDR1 SGHTA, CDR2 FQGNSA. This CDR3 has 14 amino acids. Trimming stripped 1 base from V and 7 bases from J, with 14 bases between. Written as DNA, the CDR3 is TGTGCCAGCAGCTTAGGGCGGAGAGCGCGAGAGCAGTACTTC. Protein sequence: CASSLGRRAREQYF.

A word on this clonotype: Mismatch with germline at one junction end may stem from a read error. This rearrangement joins TRBV28 to TRBJ2-5; TRBD1 aligns across 7 bases. Germline V gene lookup returns CDR1 MDHEN and CDR2 SYDVKM. This CDR3 spans 16 amino acids. In DNA form, the CDR3 reads TGTGCCAGCAGTTCACGCAGGGGGACCCTCCAAGAGACCCGGTACTTC. Protein sequence: CASSSRRGTLQETRYF.

This clonotype came up a few times. V and J are TRBV5-1 and TRBJ2-7; weak D call: TRBD2 (6 bases). This CDR3 spans 13 amino acids. Germline CDR1 and CDR2: SGHRS and YFSETQ. The ends were cut back, 2 bases at V and 11 bases at J, with 17 bases in the middle. The CDR3 region is CASSLGGEVLEYF. CDR3 sequence (DNA): TGCGCCAGCAGCTTAGGCGGGGAGGTGTTGGAGTACTTC.

This clonotype has ten or more counts. The chain has TRBV24-1 and TRBJ1-5, with a weak D call TRBD1 (5 bases). CDR3 length: 14 amino acids. The V gene's germline CDR1 is KGHDR and CDR2 SFDVKD. V lost 7 bases and J 3 bases, leaving 12 bases between the germline ends. The CDR3 bases are TGTGCCACCAGAGCTACAGGATACAATCAGCCCCAGCATTTT. This codes for CATRATGYNQPQHF.

This clonotype occurred many times. The chain joins TRBV2 to TRBJ1-4; no reliable D call. Trimming left V 4 bases short and J 6 bases short, with 6 bases between. The CDR3 is 12 amino acids. The germline V gene has CDR1 SNHLY and CDR2 FYNNEI. CDR3 residues: CASSGSDEKLFF. CDR3 nucleotide sequence: TGTGCCAGCAGTGGATCAGATGAAAAACTGTTTTTT.

Concerning this clonotype: Germline is not matched at one junction end, which may reflect a read error. V is TRBV20-1 and J is TRBJ2-5; D is perhaps TRBD1 (6 bases). In germline, CDR1 is DFQATT, CDR2 SNEGSKA (reference sequence). This CDR3 has 14 residues. The CDR3 nucleotides are TGCGGTGCTACACAGGGCGGGTACCAAGAGACCCAGTACTTC. Residues: CGATQGGYQETQYF.

This clonotype was seen repeatedly, ten times or more. V is TRBV28 and J is TRBJ1-1, with TRBD1 identical over 8 bases. This CDR3 has 15 residues. V was clipped by 4 bases and J by 3 bases; unmatched bases: 7. In germline, CDR1 is MDHEN, CDR2 SYDVKM. CDR3 DNA: TGTGCCAGCAGTTCTCAGGGGGCAACGGACACTGAAGCTTTCTTT. It codes for CASSSQGATDTEAFF.

This clonotype was seen more than once but under ten times. The J gene is TRBJ1-1, the V gene TRBV29-1; no clear D. V lost 4 bases and J 0 bases, leaving 9 bases between the germline ends. The CDR3 runs to 13 residues. Germline assignment: CDR1 SQVTM and CDR2 ANQGSEA. CDR3 sequence: CSVASTLNTEAFF. In nucleotides, the CDR3 is TGCAGCGTTGCTTCCACATTGAACACTGAAGCTTTCTTT.

In this sample, this clonotype turned up a few times. This sequence joins TRBV9 and TRBJ2-7; TRBD2 is a possible D gene (6 bases). From germline, CDR1 is SGDLS and CDR2 YYNGEE. Trimming removed 3 bases at V and 8 bases at J, with 18 bases between. There are 14 residues in the CDR3. The CDR3 sequence is CASSAWDGREQQYF. In DNA, the CDR3 is TGTGCCAGCAGCGCTTGGGACGGCCGGGAGCAGCAGTACTTC.